This TCR beta chain was identified during a study of blood T cell repertoires in COVID-19. Study at large: The United States, Italy and Spain were the sources of the acute and convalescent COVID-19 samples. The cDNA or gDNA used as material had been derived from T cells, B-cell-depleted T cells, or PBMCs.

V was pared by 5 bases and J by 4 bases, with 11 bases between. The V gene's germline CDR1 is KGHSH and CDR2 LQKENI. The CDR3 is 13 residues long. Authors' analysis steps: Amplifying reference gene primers gave estimates of nucleated cell counts. Sequencing used immunoSEQ multiplex PCR; TCRdb keeps in-frame clones, though not all of them. Clone size and V and J calls were adopted from that table, with D and trimming inferred from the DNA. The sample lists about 120,000 clones, 87% occurring once. The sequencing input was peripheral blood. The sequence was obtained from a woman in her sixties or seventies with acute or convalescent COVID-19. The chain links TRBV18 to TRBJ2-5; D unclear. The CDR3 sequence: CASSSSPGETQYF. CDR3 nucleotide sequence: TGTGCCAGCTCATCCTCCCCGGGAGAGACCCAGTACTTC. Filled out from reference TRBV18 and TRBJ2-5, the complete variable domain reads NAGVMQNPRHLVRRRGQEARLRCSPMKGHSHVYWYRQLPEEGLKFMVYLQKENIIDESGMPKERFSAEFPKEGPSILRIQQVVRGDSAAYFCASSSSPGETQYFGPGTRLLVL.